Listed below are T cell receptor beta chains from one sample, sequenced in a study of T cells in Graves' hyperthyroidism and ophthalmopathy. A single record per CDR3 protein comes from TCRdb applying MiXCR to the multiplex PCR reads. This sample has approximately 380,000 distinct CDR3 sequences; over 11% occur once, and the top ten carry 28%. The sample was blood. These receptors originate from a man aged 45 to 65 with Graves' ophthalmopathy. CDR3s include the opening cysteine and the closing phenylalanine or tryptophan. A D gene is named only where the DNA matches it firmly. For some rows the clone size is stated as once, few or many, or as a class when expanded; others skip it.

j_call cdr3_length v_call clone_size d_call cdr3_nt cdr3_aa
TRBJ1-1 15 TRBV7-2 many . TGTGCCAGCAGCTTAGGCGGGACGGTGAACACTGAAGCTTTCTTT CASSLGGTVNTEAFF
TRBJ1-5 13 TRBV5-6 few . TGTGCCAGCAGCGGGCACAGGGATCAGCCCCAGCATTTT CASSGHRDQPQHF
TRBJ1-4 17 TRBV5-1 many . TGCGCCAGCAGCTTGGGGTCCTCAGGCGGGCTTGGTGAAAAACTGTTTTTT CASSLGSSGGLGEKLFF
TRBJ1-1 16 TRBV6-1 many TRBD1 TGTGCCAGCAGGCTAAAGGCCGGACAGGTTTCGGCTGAAGCTTTCTTT CASRLKAGQVSAEAFF
TRBJ1-1 12 TRBV11-3 many . TGTGCCGGTAGGGGTTCGAACACTGAAGCTTTCTTT CAGRGSNTEAFF
TRBJ2-2 16 TRBV7-2 . . TGTGCCAGCAGCTCCCTCGGAGGAGGTTTGGCCGGGGAGCTGTTTTTT CASSSLGGGLAGELFF
TRBJ2-1 14 TRBV19 . TRBD2 TGTGCCAGCTTAGGGGGCGGGAGGGTCGGTGAGCAGTTCTTC CASLGGGRVGEQFF
TRBJ2-3 13 TRBV9 few . TGTGCCAGCAGCTGGCTGGGGGCAGATACGCAGTATTTT CASSWLGADTQYF
TRBJ2-3 17 TRBV20-1 . TRBD2 TGCAGTGCTAGAGTTAAAAAGGGACTAGCGGCCCTTTTACCGCAGTATTTT CSARVKKGLAALLPQYF
TRBJ1-1 16 TRBV28 many TRBD1 TGTGCCAGCAGTTTATGGGGACAGTATCCGGGAACTGAAGCTTTCTTT CASSLWGQYPGTEAFF
TRBJ2-2 16 TRBV29-1 . TRBD1 TGCAGCGCCGTGCAAGGGACAGGGGAGAACACCGGGGAGCTGTTTTTT CSAVQGTGENTGELFF
TRBJ2-1 15 TRBV11-3 many . TGTGCCAGCAGGATGATAGCGGACGAGAACAATGAGCAGTTCTTC CASRMIADENNEQFF
TRBJ2-3 13 TRBV7-3 many . TGTGCCAGCAGCTTAGAGTTCGTCGATACGCAGTATTTT CASSLEFVDTQYF
TRBJ1-1 14 TRBV7-9 . TRBD1 TGTGCCAGCACCCAGGGGGGAGGGAACACTGAAGCTTTCTTT CASTQGGGNTEAFF
TRBJ2-5 16 TRBV9 few TRBD2 TGTGCCAGCAGCGTGCATCCTAGCGGGGGGGAAGAGACCCAGTACTTC CASSVHPSGGEETQYF
TRBJ1-3 13 TRBV29-1 . . TGCAGCGGGCGACTAGGCGGGGGAAACACCATATATTTT CSGRLGGGNTIYF
TRBJ2-3 14 TRBV20-1 many . TGCAGTGCTAGAGCAGGGTCTAGCACAGATACGCAGTATTTT CSARAGSSTDTQYF
TRBJ1-2 13 TRBV7-2 . . TGTGCCAGCAGCTTAGGGAAAAACTATGGCTACACCTTC CASSLGKNYGYTF
TRBJ2-7 14 TRBV6-1 . . TGTGCCATCACCGGGGGACTCTTCTCGTACGAGCAGTACTTC CAITGGLFSYEQYF
TRBJ2-7 13 TRBV11-2 many . TGTGCCAGCAGCTCTCCCGGGTCCTACGAGCAGTACTTC CASSSPGSYEQYF
TRBJ1-6 16 TRBV6-1 . . TGTGCCAGCAGTGCCGAGGGGTCCGGACCGTACTCACCCCTCCACTTT CASSAEGSGPYSPLHF
TRBJ2-2 14 TRBV9 . . TGTGCCAGCAGCGTCGGGGGGCGTTCAGGGGAGCTGTTTTTT CASSVGGRSGELFF
TRBJ2-5 13 TRBV24-1 few . TGTGCCACCAGTGATCTACAGGAAGAGACCCAGTACTTC CATSDLQEETQYF
TRBJ1-3 15 TRBV20-1 . . TGCAGTGCTAGATGGGATTTGGGCTCTGGAAACACCATATATTTT CSARWDLGSGNTIYF
TRBJ2-1 13 TRBV12-3/TRBV12-4 few TRBD1 TGTGCCAGCTATCCCCCAGGGGGCAATGAGCAGTTCTTC CASYPPGGNEQFF
TRBJ1-2 15 TRBV28 . . TGTGCCAGCAGTTTATTGTCAGGTTATAACTATGGCTACACCTTC CASSLLSGYNYGYTF
TRBJ1-2 14 TRBV2 many TRBD1 TGTGCCAGCAGCGACAGGGATGAGGGCTATGGCTACACCTTC CASSDRDEGYGYTF
TRBJ1-5 14 TRBV9 few TRBD1 TGTGCCAGCGGCACAGGGGTGGTCAGTCAGCCCCAGCATTTT CASGTGVVSQPQHF
TRBJ2-1 15 TRBV6-1 many TRBD2 TGTGCCAGCAAGGTACCTAGCGGGAGCTACAATGAGCAGTTCTTC CASKVPSGSYNEQFF
TRBJ1-5 16 TRBV20-1 few . TGCAGTGCTAGAGGGAGCCTTCAGGCTCGCAATCAGCCCCAGCATTTT CSARGSLQARNQPQHF
TRBJ1-6 13 TRBV2 . . TGTGCCAGCTTCCGGGACGCCAGTTCACCCCTCCACTTT CASFRDASSPLHF
TRBJ2-2 14 TRBV10-3 few TRBD2 TGTGCCATCGGGGGACTAGCAGTCCCCGGGGAGCTGTTTTTT CAIGGLAVPGELFF
TRBJ2-3 13 TRBV29-1 . . TGCAGCGTTGGACCGCACCGGGCAGATACGCAGTATTTT CSVGPHRADTQYF